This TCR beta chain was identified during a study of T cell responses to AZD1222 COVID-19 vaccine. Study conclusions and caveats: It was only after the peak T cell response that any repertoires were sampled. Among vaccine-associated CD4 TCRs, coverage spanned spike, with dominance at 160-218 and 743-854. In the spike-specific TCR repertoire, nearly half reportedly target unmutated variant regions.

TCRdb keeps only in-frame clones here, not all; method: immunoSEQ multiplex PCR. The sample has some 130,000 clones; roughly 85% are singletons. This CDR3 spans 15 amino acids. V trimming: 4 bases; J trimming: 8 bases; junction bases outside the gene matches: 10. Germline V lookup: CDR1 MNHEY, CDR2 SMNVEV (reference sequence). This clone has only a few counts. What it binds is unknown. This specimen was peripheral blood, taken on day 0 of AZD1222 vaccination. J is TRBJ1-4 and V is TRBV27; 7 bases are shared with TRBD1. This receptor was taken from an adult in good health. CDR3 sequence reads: CASSSLQGTGEKLFF. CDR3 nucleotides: TGTGCCAGCAGTTCCCTACAGGGGACGGGCGAAAAACTGTTTTTT.